This passage covers 21 T cell receptor beta chains from one sample sequenced in a study of graft-versus-host responses after intestinal transplantation. Data came from immunoSEQ multiplex PCR; TCRdb stores just in-frame clones and leaves some out. The data hold over 120,000 clones, with about 93% observed a single time. These receptors have no identified antigens. This specimen consisted of unstimulated CD4+ T cells sorted from spleen or lymph node cells, obtained before intestinal transplant. All receptors derive from a human donor who received an intestinal transplant.

The V gene is TRBV19, the J gene TRBJ1-5; D unclear. V lost 8 bases and J lost 6, with 5 bases in between. The CDR3 is 10 amino acids. CDR1 is LNHDA, CDR2 SQIVND, per germline (reference sequence). The CDR3 spells CASSAQPQHF. The CDR3 nucleotides read TGTGCCAGTTCTGCTCAGCCCCAGCATTTT.

This clone showed up just once. The chain joins TRBV29-1 to TRBJ2-3; the match to TRBD1 covers 10 bases. This CDR3 spans 15 amino acids. CDR1 is SQVTM, CDR2 ANQGSEA, per germline. J was trimmed by 0 bases and V by 4 bases; bases with no gene match: 4. The CDR3: CSVARTGGSTDTQYF. The CDR3 DNA reads as TGCAGCGTTGCTCGGACAGGGGGAAGCACAGATACGCAGTATTTT.

The chain uses TRBV11-3 and TRBJ1-2, with a weak D call TRBD1 (6 bases). Germline CDR1 reads SGHNT; CDR2 reads YENEEA. V shed 1 base and J shed 6 bases, with 18 bases lying between them. The CDR3 runs to 16 residues. The CDR3 nucleotides are TGTGCCAGCAGCTTAGGCCCCCTGGGACATCTTCATGGCTACACCTTC. It translates to CASSLGPLGHLHGYTF.

The rearrangement links TRBV4-1 to TRBJ1-4, with D possibly TRBD1 on 6 matching bases. The V end was cut by 2 bases, the J end by 7 bases, with 17 bases between. The germline V gene encodes CDR1 MGHRA and CDR2 YSYEKL. The CDR3 length is 16 residues. CDR3 loop: CASSQITPAGVEKLFF. The CDR3 DNA follows: TGCGCCAGCAGCCAAATAACCCCCGCAGGGGTTGAAAAACTGTTTTTT.

The rearrangement links TRBV28 to TRBJ1-1, with TRBD1 as a possible D gene (6 bases). The germline gives CDR1 MDHEN, CDR2 SYDVKM. V gave up 6 bases and J gave up 7 bases, with 12 bases separating them. This CDR3 has 12 residues. CDR3 coding DNA: TGTGCCAGCAGCCCGCCGACAGGTGAAGCTTTCTTT. Translating it yields CASSPPTGEAFF.

The DNA of the CDR3 is TGTGCCAGCAGCTTGGGTTCAAGAGGGTCGGGCGGGGAGCTGTTTTTT. Amino acids: CASSLGSRGSGGELFF. The chain uses TRBV5-4 and TRBJ2-2, with D perhaps matching TRBD2 (5 bases). Germline CDR1 SGHNT, CDR2 YYREEE (reference sequence). Trimming removed 0 bases from V and 7 bases from J, with 16 bases in between. There are 16 residues in the CDR3.

The J gene is TRBJ2-2, the V gene TRBV19; TRBD1 might be the D (7 bases). The ends were cut back, 5 bases at V and 0 bases at J, with 22 bases in the middle. The CDR3 is made up of 19 amino acids. The germline gives CDR1 LNHDA, CDR2 SQIVND (reference sequence). The CDR3 DNA sequence: TGTGCCAGTAGTCCCCGATATGGGTGGAGGGGGCCGAACACCGGGGAGCTGTTTTTT. Amino acids: CASSPRYGWRGPNTGELFF.

The V call is TRBV5-6, the J call TRBJ2-7; 11 positions agree with TRBD1. The V gene's germline CDR1 is SGHDT and CDR2 YYEEEE. The length of the CDR3 is 18 residues. V dropped 2 bases and J dropped 2; count of bases not matched to a gene: 12. The CDR3 sequence is CASSFYTGTGGYAYEQYF. The CDR3 DNA sequence: TGTGCCAGCAGCTTTTATACCGGGACAGGGGGATACGCCTACGAGCAGTACTTC.

The chain joins TRBV14 to TRBJ2-7; 7 bases match TRBD2. CDR1 and CDR2 (germline): SGHDN, FVKESK. The CDR3 is made up of 14 amino acids. Trimming cost V 0 bases and J 5 bases; bases outside gene matches: 4. The chain's CDR3 is CASSQDLGGNEQYF. The CDR3 coding sequence is TGTGCCAGCAGCCAAGATTTGGGGGGGAACGAGCAGTACTTC.

The chain has TRBV27 and TRBJ2-7, with 7 nucleotides matching TRBD2. The V gene end was trimmed by 7 bases and the J gene end by 7 bases; junction bases not matched to a gene: 7. The CDR3 spans 12 residues. CDR1 is MNHEY and CDR2 is SMNVEV in the germline V gene (reference sequence). CDR3 in DNA: TGTGCCAGCATGAGGAGGGAGGGTGAGCAGTACTTC. Translation gives CASMRREGEQYF.

The CDR3 protein is CASSLRGETQYF. DNA for the CDR3: TGTGCCAGCAGTTTAAGGGGAGAGACCCAGTACTTC. This chain connects TRBV27 to TRBJ2-5, with a weak D call TRBD1 (5 bases). Germline loops: CDR1 MNHEY, CDR2 SMNVEV (reference sequence). This CDR3 is 12 amino acids long. With 2 bases removed from V and 4 bases from J, the gap between germline ends came to 5 bases.

J is TRBJ2-1 and V is TRBV4-3; D ambiguous. Trimming cost V 3 bases and J 4 bases, with 13 bases left between them. The CDR3 covers 15 residues. The germline V gene has CDR1 LGHNA and CDR2 YSLEER. CDR3 region: CASSQDGRLYNEQFF. CDR3 coding DNA: TGCGCCAGCAGCCAGGACGGACGGCTATACAATGAGCAGTTCTTC.

The chain links TRBV7-3 to TRBJ2-3; D call uncertain. The V gene lost 3 bases and the J gene lost 1 base, with 8 bases spanning the gap. CDR3 length equals 14 residues. Germline CDR1 is SGHTA and CDR2 is FQGTGA. CDR3 DNA sequence: TGTGCCAGCAGCTTTTTAAGGGGCACAGATACGCAGTATTTT. The encoded protein is CASSFLRGTDTQYF.

The chain has TRBV5-6 and TRBJ1-6; D is undetermined. CDR3 length: 14 amino acids. CDR1 SGHDT and CDR2 YYEEEE come from the germline V gene. With 2 bases removed from V and 10 bases from J, the gap between germline ends came to 13 bases. CDR3 residues: CASSFVDPGSPLHF. Written as DNA, the CDR3 is TGTGCCAGCAGCTTTGTGGACCCGGGATCACCCCTCCACTTT. The entire variable domain, with the rest obtained from reference TRBV5-6 and TRBJ1-6, is as follows: DAGVTQSPTHLIKTRGQQVTLRCSPKSGHDTVSWYQQALGQGPQFIFQYYEEEERQRGNFPDRFSGHQFPNYSSELNVNALLLGDSALYLCASSFVDPGSPLHFGNGTRLTVT.

This chain connects TRBV28 to TRBJ2-1; 13 positions agree with TRBD2. The CDR3 is 16 residues long. The V and J ends lost 3 bases and 8 bases, in that order; junction bases with no gene match: 7. The V gene's germline CDR1 is MDHEN and CDR2 SYDVKM. The CDR3 reads CASSFLLAGGPYEQFF. CDR3 sequence (DNA): TGTGCCAGCAGTTTCCTACTAGCGGGAGGGCCATATGAGCAGTTCTTC.

This clone was seen only a few times. This chain joins TRBV4-3 and TRBJ2-3; TRBD2 aligns across 8 bases. Trimming took 4 bases from V and 3 from J; bases not matched to a gene: 24. The germline V gene has CDR1 LGHNA and CDR2 YSLEER. The CDR3 loop spans 21 amino acids. CDR3 DNA: TGCGCCAGCAGCCTCCTGCGGGGGCGCGGGACGAGCGGGAGAGGGACAGATACGCAGTATTTT. Its translation: CASSLLRGRGTSGRGTDTQYF.

J is TRBJ2-3 and V is TRBV5-1, with a possible D match to TRBD1 (6 bases). Germline V CDR1 and CDR2: SGHRS, YFSETQ. Trimming stripped 0 bases from V and 5 bases from J, with 19 bases between. The CDR3 contains 17 residues. CDR3 in amino acids: CASSLVVQGRRGDTQYF. The CDR3 DNA follows: TGCGCCAGCAGCTTGGTGGTCCAGGGGCGCAGGGGAGATACGCAGTATTTT.

The chain carries TRBV28 and TRBJ2-7; TRBD2 agrees at 8 bases. Germline trimming cut 3 bases from V and 0 bases from J; bases unmatched to any gene: 4. Germline CDR1 MDHEN, CDR2 SYDVKM. The CDR3 runs 15 residues. CDR3 loop: CASSFSGRYSYEQYF. For the CDR3, the DNA is TGTGCCAGCAGTTTCAGCGGGAGATACTCCTACGAGCAGTACTTC.

This clone was seen just once. J is TRBJ2-7 and V is TRBV2; D tentatively reads TRBD1 or TRBD2 (5 bases each). The CDR3 length is 14 residues. Germline assignment: CDR1 SNHLY and CDR2 FYNNEI. The CDR3 region has the DNA TGTGCGACAAGCCGGGACCGGAGCTCCTACGAGCAGTACTTC. This encodes CATSRDRSSYEQYF.

This chain uses TRBV25-1 with TRBJ2-1; D is uncertain. Germline values: CDR1 MGHDK, CDR2 SYGVNS. This CDR3 contains 10 residues. The V and J ends lost 6 bases and 13 bases respectively, with 10 bases between them. The CDR3 region is CASRSQVQFF. In DNA form, the CDR3 reads TGTGCCAGCAGGAGCCAGGTTCAGTTCTTC.

The chain uses TRBV6-1 and TRBJ1-3; 7 bases are a match to TRBD1. Germline trimming cut 2 bases from V and 3 bases from J; bases unmatched to any gene: 4. Germline V gene lookup returns CDR1 MNHNS and CDR2 SASEGT. The CDR3 totals 15 residues. The CDR3 loop is CASSEFYRGGNTIYF. CDR3 coding DNA: TGTGCCAGCAGTGAATTTTACAGGGGTGGAAACACCATATATTTT.